One sample yielded the 14 T cell receptor beta chains listed below, sequenced in a study of human T cells and chemical hapten exposure. TCRdb processed the RACE reads anew with MiXCR; each CDR3 protein has one entry. The repertoire includes 50,000 or so distinct CDR3 sequences, approximately 9.9% of them detected once, and 1.8% sits in the top ten. This sample's time point: patch test 1, 2 weeks after DPC sensitization. Stated treatment: therapeutic diphenylcyclopropenone sensitization with weekly scalp DPC. Blood, whole and unfractionated, served as the source for total RNA extraction. The material was whole blood, obtained in connection with sensitization to the hapten diphenylcyclopropenone (DPC). The receptors stem from a woman between 40 and 55 years old with alopecia areata. Some clones in this sample may be carry-over from other donors' samples.

The chain recombines TRBV20-1 with TRBJ1-1; tentative D call: TRBD1 (6 bases). The CDR3 sequence is 13 residues long. V dropped 3 bases and J dropped 4 bases, with 12 bases sitting between them. Germline V gene lookup returns CDR1 DFQATT and CDR2 SNEGSKA (reference sequence). DNA of the CDR3: TGCAGTGCTAGCAAGGGGGTCAGCACTGAAGCTTTCTTT. It codes for CSASKGVSTEAFF.

V and J are TRBV29-1 and TRBJ2-7; 9 positions match TRBD1. Germline V CDR1 and CDR2: SQVTM, ANQGSEA. J gave up 4 bases and V 2 bases, and 9 bases lay outside the gene matches. The CDR3 covers 15 residues. The CDR3 bases are TGCAGCGTTGAAACCGGGGGGACAGGGACTTACGAGCAGTACTTC. It codes for CSVETGGTGTYEQYF.

This clonotype has at least ten counts. This sequence joins TRBV20-1 and TRBJ2-5, with 8 bases that match TRBD2. This CDR3 comprises 13 residues. The V and J ends lost 3 bases and 7 bases, in that order; junction bases with no gene match: 7. Germline values: CDR1 DFQATT, CDR2 SNEGSKA (reference sequence). The CDR3 DNA reads TGCAGTGCTAGCGGGAGGGCCGGGGGGACCCAGTACTTC. Amino acids: CSASGRAGGTQYF.

The chain carries TRBV20-1 and TRBJ2-5, with 7 bases matching TRBD1. This CDR3 region has 13 residues. Germline V lookup: CDR1 DFQATT, CDR2 SNEGSKA (reference sequence). The junction had 6 bases not matched to a gene; V was cut back by 5 bases and J by 3 bases. This CDR3 is CSAATGPKETQYF. The CDR3 nucleotides are TGCAGTGCTGCGACAGGGCCCAAAGAGACCCAGTACTTC.

This clonotype appeared once. The genes are TRBV12-3 or TRBV12-4 and TRBJ1-1; D ambiguous. There are 12 residues in the CDR3. With 6 bases removed from V and 11 bases from J, the gap between germline ends came to 16 bases. CDR3 protein: CASSPPLLGAFF. CDR3 DNA: TGTGCCAGCAGCCCCCCATTGCTGGGGGCTTTCTTT.

This clonotype was picked up many times. The chain links TRBV2 to TRBJ2-5; D not resolved. CDR1 SNHLY and CDR2 FYNNEI come from the germline V gene. The CDR3 spans 12 residues. Between the trimmed V and J ends, which lost 7 bases and 5 bases, there was a span of 11 bases. CDR3 region: CASNSNFETQYF. As DNA, the CDR3 is TGTGCCAGCAATTCCAACTTCGAGACCCAGTACTTC.

A few counts support this clonotype. The rearrangement joins TRBV7-6 to TRBJ2-7, with D unresolved. This CDR3 is built from 13 residues. CDR1 and CDR2 from the germline V gene are SGHVS and FNYEAQ. V lost 5 bases, J lost 3 bases, and 11 bases lay in between. The CDR3 reads CASSRTPNYEQYF. The CDR3 DNA sequence: TGTGCCAGCAGCCGAACTCCAAACTACGAGCAGTACTTC.

This clonotype occurred a few times. The chain employs TRBV12-3 or TRBV12-4 and TRBJ1-6; no firm D call. This CDR3 is 14 amino acids long. Between the trimmed V and J ends, which lost 4 bases and 4 bases, there was a span of 8 bases. The CDR3 nucleotides read TGTGCCAGCAGTTCCGGACGGTATAATTCACCCCTCCACTTT. This codes for CASSSGRYNSPLHF.

This clonotype has a count of ten or more. The V call is TRBV25-1, the J call TRBJ2-3, with D perhaps TRBD1 (5 bases). V gave up 3 bases and J gave up 1 base, with 20 bases separating them. The CDR3 runs 18 residues. Per the germline V gene, CDR1 is MGHDK and CDR2 is SYGVNS. Here the CDR3 DNA reads TGTGCCAGCAGTGATCCCGGCATCAGGGTTGCTGGCACAGATACGCAGTATTTT. Translation: CASSDPGIRVAGTDTQYF.

This clonotype was counted between two and nine times. The rearrangement links TRBV15 to TRBJ2-7, with 10 nucleotides matching TRBD1. The CDR3 length is 16 residues. Germline loops: CDR1 LNHNV, CDR2 YYDKDF (reference sequence). With V trimmed by 0 bases and J by 1 base, 3 bases remained unmatched. The CDR3 DNA is TGTGCCACCAGCAGAGATTTGGGACAGGGGTCCTACGAGCAGTACTTC. Its protein is CATSRDLGQGSYEQYF.

V is TRBV14 and J is TRBJ2-7; D unresolved. This CDR3 has 12 residues. Per germline, CDR1 SGHDN and CDR2 FVKESK. Trimming left V 4 bases short and J 7 bases short, with 11 bases between. The CDR3 sequence is CASSLTMVEQYF. In DNA form, the CDR3 reads TGTGCCAGCAGCCTTACTATGGTTGAGCAGTACTTC.

The V gene is TRBV4-3, the J gene TRBJ2-7, with D perhaps matching TRBD2 (6 bases). CDR1 LGHNA and CDR2 YSLEER come from the germline V gene. The ends were cut back, 0 bases at V and 4 bases at J, with 19 bases in the middle. The CDR3 sequence is 17 residues long. For the CDR3, the DNA is TGCGCCAGCAGCCAAGATTTTCGCACGACAAGCGGGTACGAGCAGTACTTC. Amino acid sequence: CASSQDFRTTSGYEQYF.

V and J are TRBV2 and TRBJ2-3, with 11 bases lining up with TRBD2. The CDR3 loop spans 15 amino acids. Trimming removed 7 bases from V and 2 bases from J; junction bases left unmatched: 5. The V gene's germline CDR1 is SNHLY and CDR2 FYNNEI. CDR3 loop: CASMGLAAVTDTQYF. As DNA, the CDR3 is TGTGCCAGCATGGGACTAGCGGCCGTCACAGATACGCAGTATTTT.

This clonotype has a count of ten or more. The CDR3 spells CASSLLSGNTEAFF. The CDR3 DNA is TGTGCCAGCAGCTTATTAAGCGGGAACACTGAAGCTTTCTTT. The chain recombines TRBV7-9 with TRBJ1-1; D remains unclear. Trimming cost V 2 bases and J 1 base, with 8 bases left between them. This CDR3 has 14 amino acids. The V gene's germline CDR1 is SEHNR and CDR2 FQNEAQ (reference sequence).